Below, one T cell receptor (beta chain) is given with its context. How the authors handled the data: Amplification of reference gene primers was used by the study to estimate nucleated cell counts. Clones were read by immunoSEQ multiplex PCR, and TCRdb kept only the in-frame ones, dropping some. V and J calls and clone size are as listed in that table; D and trimming were resolved from the DNA. The sample records around 320,000 clones, approximately 88% being singletons. The data were obtained in a study of blood T cell repertoires in COVID-19. Whole-study context: Samples representing acute and convalescent COVID-19 were sourced from the United States, Italy and Spain.

Looked up from germline, CDR1 is SGHRS and CDR2 is YFSETQ. This CDR3 comprises 17 residues. V lost 3 bases and J lost 9; bases outside the gene matches: 17. The chain joins TRBV5-1 to TRBJ2-1; 8 bases align to TRBD2. The receptor was derived from a woman younger than 45 who had recovered from COVID-19. Material for sequencing was peripheral blood. DNA for the CDR3: TGCGCCAGCAGCTCCGGAACAGGGACTAGTTTTTACGGTGAGCAGTTCTTC. Its protein product is CASSSGTGTSFYGEQFF.